The clone carrying this T cell receptor (beta chain) was recorded once. Germline is not matched at one junction end, which may reflect a read error. The protocol was immunoSEQ multiplex PCR, while the TCRdb copy is restricted to in-frame clones and leaves out a portion. The table has around 48,000 clones, 92% seen once; the top ten hold approximately 0.91%. CDR3 length: 13 amino acids. CDR1 is SSHAT, CDR2 FNYEAQ, per germline (reference sequence). The sample comes from a study of T cell changes during pregnancy in multiple sclerosis. This chain connects TRBV7-7 to TRBJ2-7, with TRBD1 matching 7 bases. This TCR was recovered from a female donor in good health, enrolled as a control in a pregnancy study. This sample comprised CD4+ T cells from peripheral blood mononuclear cells, obtained in the second trimester of pregnancy. CDR3 in DNA: TGTGCTAGCAGCTTAAACAGGGGCTACGAGCAGTACTTC. Translated: CASSLNRGYEQYF.